The clone carrying this TCR beta chain appeared a few times. Time point reported: sample taken at primary tumor resection. The cohort: 70 to 75 early-stage, untreated non-small cell lung cancer patients. TCRdb re-derived calls from the 5' RACE reads in MiXCR, one entry per CDR3 protein. The repertoire includes tens of thousands of distinct CDR3 sequences, 10% to 15% of them detected once, and about two fifths sits in the top ten. Between the trimmed V and J ends, which lost 0 bases and 4 bases, there was a span of 10 bases. The germline gives CDR1 SEHNR, CDR2 FQNEAQ (reference sequence). This CDR3 contains 15 residues. This sample is part of a study of spatial heterogeneity in lung cancer.

This specimen was PBMCs, taken at surgery. This chain uses TRBV7-9 with TRBJ1-3; D is perhaps TRBD1 (5 bases). The clonotype originates from a male donor with early-stage non-small cell lung cancer. Here the CDR3 reads CASSLAATEGNTIYF. As DNA, the CDR3 is TGTGCCAGCAGCTTAGCCGCGACAGAAGGAAACACCATATATTTT.